The present TCR beta chain was sequenced within a study of T-cell reconstitution after alpha-beta-depleted transplantation in children. Study conclusions and caveats: T-cell counts and diversity at one year following transplant were attributed mainly to newly produced T cells. Some patients' high day-60 TCRbeta diversity was traced to surviving recipient T cells and thymic progenitors. By about two months after transplant, alpha-beta T cells reportedly arose from several hundred graft clones that had expanded.

During its preparation, the TCRbeta library received unique molecular identifiers. TCRdb analysed the PCR reads with MiXCR anew, one entry per CDR3 protein. In the table there are some 290,000 distinct CDR3 sequences, roughly 21% of which are singletons. As for this clonotype: As yet, its antigen is unknown.

With 2 bases removed from V and 5 bases from J, the gap between germline ends came to 18 bases. Looked up from germline, CDR1 is MGHDK and CDR2 is SYGVNS. This CDR3 has 16 residues. Sample: PBMCs, mostly from graft donor cells, taken 180 days after TCRalphabeta/CD19-depleted stem cell transplant. The rearrangement links TRBV25-1 to TRBJ2-5; D is perhaps TRBD1 (6 bases). The clonotype was recovered from a male patient younger than 18 who had a stem cell transplant for acute lymphoblastic leukemia, so the T cells may come from the graft donor. The CDR3 loop reads CASSEAGRGTSETQYF. CDR3 bases: TGTGCCAGCAGTGAAGCGGGCAGGGGAACTTCGGAGACCCAGTACTTC.